This passage covers 24 T cell receptor beta chains from one sample sequenced in a study of T cell responses to AZD1222 COVID-19 vaccine. Measured with immunoSEQ multiplex PCR; TCRdb has only the in-frame clones, and not every one. The sample carries about 150,000 clones, approximately 90% recorded once. The specimen was peripheral blood, collected on day 0 of AZD1222 vaccination. Receptor source: an adult in good health.

This chain links TRBV7-2 with TRBJ2-5; 11 nucleotides match TRBD2. The ends lost 0 bases at V and 4 bases at J; junction bases unmatched: 7. The CDR3 totals 17 residues. Germline V CDR1 and CDR2: SGHTA, FQGNSA. In nucleotides, the CDR3 is TGTGCCAGCAGCTTAGCGCTGGCTAGCGGGAGGTTAGAGACCCAGTACTTC. This sequence encodes CASSLALASGRLETQYF.

The V call is TRBV7-9, the J call TRBJ1-1; D is ambiguous. Germline values: CDR1 SEHNR, CDR2 FQNEAQ (reference sequence). Trimming cost V 7 bases and J 5 bases, with 14 bases left between them. The CDR3 is made up of 13 amino acids. The CDR3 DNA sequence: TGTGCCAGCAATGATGGGCCTCAGACTGAAGCTTTCTTT. Translating gives CASNDGPQTEAFF.

The CDR3 loop is CASSLGDRVNEQFF. CDR3 nucleotides: TGTGCCAGCAGCTTGGGGGACAGGGTGAATGAGCAGTTCTTC. The rearrangement links TRBV7-2 to TRBJ2-1; 9 positions agree with TRBD1. This CDR3 spans 14 amino acids. Unmatched junction bases numbered 4, after V lost 3 bases and J lost 7 bases. Germline loops: CDR1 SGHTA, CDR2 FQGNSA.

V is TRBV18 and J is TRBJ1-3; D perhaps matches TRBD1 (5 bases). The V end was cut by 0 bases, the J end by 2 bases, with 8 bases between. The CDR3 contains 15 residues. Germline CDR1 reads KGHSH; CDR2 reads LQKENI. The CDR3 sequence: CASSPPSRAGNTIYF. The CDR3 DNA sequence: TGTGCCAGCTCACCACCATCCAGGGCTGGAAACACCATATATTTT.

The chain joins TRBV25-1 to TRBJ1-2; 7 nucleotides agree with TRBD1. The CDR3 length is 13 residues. V was pared by 5 bases and J by 7 bases, with 7 bases of the junction left unmatched. Germline CDR1 and CDR2: MGHDK and SYGVNS. As DNA, the CDR3 is TGTGCCAGCAGTATAGACAGGGCCGCTGGCTACACCTTC. Translated: CASSIDRAAGYTF.

This clone was observed a single time. The J gene is TRBJ2-3, the V gene TRBV11-2, with D possibly being TRBD2 (6 bases). The germline V gene has CDR1 SGHAT and CDR2 FQNNGV. CDR3 length equals 14 residues. V gave up 0 bases and J gave up 3 bases, with 7 bases separating them. The CDR3 bases are TGTGCCAGCAGCTTAGATGGAGGGACAGATACGCAGTATTTT. It translates to CASSLDGGTDTQYF.

This clone was observed a few times. This chain uses TRBV18 with TRBJ1-5, with D maybe TRBD1 (5 bases). V was pared by 2 bases and J by 1 base, with 12 bases between. Germline assignment: CDR1 KGHSH and CDR2 LQKENI. The CDR3 length is 16 residues. The DNA of the CDR3 is TGTGCCAGCTCACCAGGGGGAATTAGCAGCAATCAGCCCCAGCATTTT. Translated, it gives CASSPGGISSNQPQHF.

The chain couples TRBV7-9 to TRBJ2-7, with a tentative D call TRBD2 (5 bases). This CDR3 contains 14 residues. CDR1 and CDR2 (germline): SEHNR, FQNEAQ (reference sequence). V was clipped by 3 bases and J by 3 bases, with 12 bases between them. CDR3 DNA sequence: TGTGCCAGCAGCTTCAACCTAGCAAGCTACGAGCAGTACTTC. It codes for CASSFNLASYEQYF.

A word on this clone: Other DNA sequences in this specimen translate into the identical CDR3. J is TRBJ1-1 and V is TRBV5-1; D gene ambiguous. V dropped 0 bases and J dropped 5 bases, with 5 bases sitting between them. The CDR3 length is 12 residues. The germline CDR1 and CDR2 sequences are SGHRS and YFSETQ. Here the CDR3 DNA reads TGCGCCAGCAGCTTGGAGGGAACTGAAGCTTTCTTT. Residues: CASSLEGTEAFF.

The CDR3 DNA follows: TGTGCCAGCAGATCGGGACAGTTAACCTACGAGCAGTACTTC. Encoded protein: CASRSGQLTYEQYF. V gene TRBV6-5 combines with J gene TRBJ2-7; TRBD1 matches at 7 bases. This CDR3 comprises 14 residues. Germline V gene data show CDR1 as MNHEY and CDR2 as SVGAGI. Losses at the gene ends were 6 bases for V and 2 bases for J; bases not matched to a gene: 7.

CDR3 sequence: CASIDPGKNTEAFF. For the CDR3, the DNA is TGCGCCAGTATTGACCCCGGGAAGAACACTGAAGCTTTCTTT. The rearrangement uses TRBV5-1 and TRBJ1-1; no definite D call. This CDR3 contains 14 residues. Between the trimmed V and J ends, which lost 8 bases and 1 base, there was a span of 15 bases. Germline values: CDR1 SGHRS, CDR2 YFSETQ.

V gene TRBV28 combines with J gene TRBJ2-7, with D maybe TRBD2 (7 bases). The CDR3 extends over 16 amino acids. Germline V CDR1 and CDR2: MDHEN, SYDVKM. V lost 5 bases and J lost 3, with 20 bases in between. CDR3 DNA: TGTGCCAGCAGTCCCGCGAAGGGGGGGGCCCTCTACGAGCAGTACTTC. Protein product: CASSPAKGGALYEQYF.

The chain uses TRBV27 and TRBJ1-5; D is ambiguous. V lost 3 bases and J lost 5, with 8 bases in between. CDR3 length equals 13 residues. CDR1 MNHEY and CDR2 SMNVEV come from the germline V gene (reference sequence). CDR3 sequence: CASSLSGDQPQHF. For the CDR3, the DNA is TGTGCCAGCAGTTTGAGCGGGGATCAGCCCCAGCATTTT.

The V call is TRBV6-2 or TRBV6-3, the J call TRBJ2-1; D call uncertain. CDR1 and CDR2 (germline): MNHEY, SVGEGT. CDR3 length equals 14 residues. Trimming left V 4 bases short and J 8 bases short, with 15 bases between. As DNA, the CDR3 is TGTGCCAGCAGTTTCCCCCCCATGGTTTATGAGCAGTTCTTC. Translating gives CASSFPPMVYEQFF.

The chain uses TRBV3-1 (or the pseudogene TRBV3-2) and TRBJ2-7, with 9 bases that match TRBD2. J was trimmed by 8 bases and V by 4 bases; bases with no gene match: 9. This CDR3 has 14 amino acids. Looked up from germline, CDR1 is LGHDT and CDR2 is YNNKEL (reference sequence). For the CDR3, the DNA is TGTGCCAGCAGCCCTGGACTAGCGAAAGCTCAGCAGTACTTC. Amino acid sequence: CASSPGLAKAQQYF.

This CDR3 is CASWDGPYGYTF. CDR3 in DNA: TGTGCCAGTTGGGACGGGCCCTATGGCTACACCTTC. The chain is built from TRBV27 and TRBJ1-2; tentatively, D is TRBD1 (5 bases). The V end lost 9 bases, the J end lost 4 bases, and 12 bases lay between the germline ends. The CDR3 contains 12 residues. Germline assignment: CDR1 MNHEY and CDR2 SMNVEV (reference sequence).

J is TRBJ2-5 and V is TRBV7-2; TRBD1 agrees at 9 bases. Germline CDR1 SGHTA, CDR2 FQGNSA. The V gene end was trimmed by 5 bases and the J gene end by 6 bases; junction bases not matched to a gene: 4. This CDR3 contains 13 residues. The CDR3 bases are TGTGCCAGCAGCCCAGGGACAGGGAAGACCCAGTACTTC. Translating gives CASSPGTGKTQYF.

The chain is built from TRBV24-1 and TRBJ1-1; D ambiguous. V was shortened by 5 bases and J by 6 bases, with 24 bases between the two germline ends. The CDR3 length is 17 residues. Per the germline V gene, CDR1 is KGHDR and CDR2 is SFDVKD. The CDR3, as DNA: TGTGCCACCAGTGGCCACCAACGAAGGACTGCTAACCCTGAAGCTTTCTTT. Amino acid sequence: CATSGHQRRTANPEAFF.

This CDR3 is CASSRRTEAKNIQYF. CDR3 nucleotide sequence: TGTGCCAGCAGCCGTAGAACGGAGGCCAAAAACATTCAGTACTTC. V gene TRBV7-3 combines with J gene TRBJ2-4; D gene ambiguous. This CDR3 spans 15 amino acids. The germline CDR1 and CDR2 sequences are SGHTA and FQGTGA. Trimming removed 5 bases at V and 1 base at J, with 12 bases between.

This chain links TRBV10-3 with TRBJ1-4; the D gene is possibly TRBD1 (5 bases). With 4 bases removed from V and 5 bases from J, the gap between germline ends came to 8 bases. The CDR3 has 13 amino acids. CDR1 ENHRY and CDR2 SYGVKD come from the germline V gene. The CDR3 sequence: CAISGRGNEKLFF. CDR3 DNA: TGTGCCATCAGTGGGCGGGGCAATGAAAAACTGTTTTTT.

The V gene is TRBV10-3, the J gene TRBJ1-2, with 9 bases aligning to TRBD1. This CDR3 is 13 amino acids long. V trimming: 5 bases; J trimming: 8 bases; junction bases outside the gene matches: 6. The V gene's germline CDR1 is ENHRY and CDR2 SYGVKD. The CDR3 region is CAISPDRGFGYTF. The CDR3 nucleotides are TGTGCCATCAGTCCGGACAGGGGTTTCGGCTACACCTTC.

The chain couples TRBV6-6 to TRBJ2-7; 9 bases agree with TRBD2. Germline CDR1 MNHNY, CDR2 SVGAGI (reference sequence). Unmatched junction bases numbered 7, after V lost 5 bases and J lost 2 bases. This CDR3 is built from 15 residues. The CDR3 bases are TGTGCCAGCAGTCAAACGACTAGCGGAACCTACGAGCAGTACTTC. This gives the protein CASSQTTSGTYEQYF.

The chain couples TRBV19 to TRBJ1-1; D gene uncertain. CDR3 length equals 14 residues. Between the trimmed V and J ends, which lost 3 bases and 0 bases, there was a span of 8 bases. Per germline, CDR1 LNHDA and CDR2 SQIVND (reference sequence). The CDR3 coding sequence is TGTGCCAGTAGTATCGGGCTCATGAACACTGAAGCTTTCTTT. Its translation: CASSIGLMNTEAFF.

V is TRBV5-8 and J is TRBJ2-7, with 10 bases identical to TRBD1. Germline loops: CDR1 SGHTS, CDR2 YDEGEE. The V segment lost 4 bases and the J segment 2 bases; nucleotides outside the gene matches: 6. The CDR3 extends over 15 amino acids. CDR3 amino acids: CASSGLGQGPYEQYF. The CDR3 nucleotides read TGTGCCAGCAGCGGTCTGGGACAGGGGCCCTACGAGCAGTACTTC.